The sequence of this T cell receptor (beta chain) was determined in a study of cytotoxic CD8 clonotypes in ibrutinib-treated CLL. In germline, CDR1 is LNHDA, CDR2 SQIVND (reference sequence). The CDR3 contains 15 residues. V gave up 5 bases and J gave up 2 bases, with 12 bases separating them. Sequenced by immunoSEQ multiplex PCR; TCRdb stores in-frame clones only, minus some. The sample includes 90,000 to 150,000 clones, about 50% seen only once; the top ten take roughly 35%. The receptor comes from a human donor with chronic lymphocytic leukemia. The rearrangement uses TRBV19 and TRBJ2-2; D possibly corresponds to TRBD2 (5 bases). Sequencing used PBMCs, obtained after 24 months of ibrutinib treatment. CDR3 protein: CASSSGNLNTGELFF. DNA of the CDR3: TGTGCCAGTAGTTCGGGGAACCTAAACACCGGGGAGCTGTTTTTT.